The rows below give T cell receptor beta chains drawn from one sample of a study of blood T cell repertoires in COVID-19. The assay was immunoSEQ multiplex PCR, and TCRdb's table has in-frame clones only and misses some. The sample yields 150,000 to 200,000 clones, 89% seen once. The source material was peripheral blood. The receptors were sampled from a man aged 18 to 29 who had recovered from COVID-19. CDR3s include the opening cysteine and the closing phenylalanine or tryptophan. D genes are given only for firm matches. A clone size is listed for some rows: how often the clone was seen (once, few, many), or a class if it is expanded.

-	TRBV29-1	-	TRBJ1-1	TGCAGCGTATTAAACACTGAAGCTTTCTTT	CSVLNTEAFF
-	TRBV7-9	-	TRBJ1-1	TGTGCCAGCAGCTTATCCCAGGGGCGAGGCACTGAAGCTTTCTTT	CASSLSQGRGTEAFF
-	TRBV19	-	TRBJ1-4	TGTGCCAGTAGTAGGTTAGACAGTAAAGATGAAAAACTGTTTTTT	CASSRLDSKDEKLFF
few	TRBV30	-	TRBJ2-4	TGTGCCTGGAGCCTCAGTAATAACATTCAGTACTTC	CAWSLSNNIQYF
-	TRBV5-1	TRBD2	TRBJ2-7	TGCGCCAGCAGCTTTACTAGCGAATCCTACGAGCAGTACTTC	CASSFTSESYEQYF
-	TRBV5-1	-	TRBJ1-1	TGCGCCAGCAGCTCCCAGACAGGTCGTGCCGAGGCTTTCTTT	CASSSQTGRAEAFF
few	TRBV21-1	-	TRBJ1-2	TGTGCCAGCAGCAAAGTATGGCAGGGGGATGGCTACACCTTC	CASSKVWQGDGYTF
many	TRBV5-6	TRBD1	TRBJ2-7	TGTGCCAGCAGCTTGACAGGGGAGGAGCAGTACTTC	CASSLTGEEQYF
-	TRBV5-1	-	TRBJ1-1	TGCGCCAGCAGCGCGGCCCGTGAGAACACTGAAGCTTTCTTT	CASSAARENTEAFF
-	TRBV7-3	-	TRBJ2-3	TGTGCCAGCAGCTTAACCTCTTTAGCGAGACCCCTCACAGATACGCAGTATTTT	CASSLTSLARPLTDTQYF